This T cell receptor beta chain was obtained from a study of blood T cell repertoires in COVID-19. In germline, CDR1 is MDHEN, CDR2 SYDVKM. The CDR3 contains 14 residues. V lost 2 bases and J 1 base, leaving 6 bases between the germline ends. This clone has only a few counts. Assay: immunoSEQ multiplex PCR; the TCRdb copy retains only in-frame clones and omits some. The data hold about 300,000 clones, with roughly 90% observed a single time. The source is a woman in her late teens or twenties with acute COVID-19. The chain has TRBV28 and TRBJ1-5; D call uncertain. Sequencing was carried out using PBMCs or T cells enriched from blood (not recorded which). The CDR3 nucleotides are TGTGCCAGCAGTTTACGGCGGAGCAATCAGCCCCAGCATTTT. Residues: CASSLRRSNQPQHF.